Below are 8 T cell receptor beta chains sequenced from a single sample in a study of blood T cell repertoires in COVID-19. Sequencing was performed with immunoSEQ multiplex PCR; in TCRdb, only in-frame clones are kept and a portion is missing. The data hold approximately 89,000 clones, with 80% observed a single time. The sequenced material came from peripheral blood. The receptors derive from an elderly woman with acute or convalescent COVID-19.

This sequence joins TRBV10-3 and TRBJ1-5; 11 nucleotides align to TRBD1. Germline CDR1 reads ENHRY; CDR2 reads SYGVKD. The CDR3 has 16 residues. The CDR3 DNA follows: TGTGCGTCCGCCGGGACAGGGGGTTATAGCAATCAGCCCCAGCATTTT. It specifies CASAGTGGYSNQPQHF.

The chain couples TRBV27 to TRBJ2-7; D might be TRBD2 (5 bases). Trimming left V 5 bases short and J 3 bases short, with 14 bases between. Germline CDR1 is MNHEY and CDR2 is SMNVEV (reference sequence). The CDR3 has 14 amino acids. CDR3 region: CASSPEGGYYEQYF. In DNA, the CDR3 is TGTGCCAGCAGTCCCGAAGGCGGGTACTACGAGCAGTACTTC.

The CDR3 spells CASSPTTGNYEQYF. CDR3 in DNA: TGTGCCAGCTCACCAACGACGGGGAACTACGAGCAGTACTTC. V and J are TRBV18 and TRBJ2-7, with D possibly matching TRBD2 (5 bases). Trimming left V 2 bases short and J 3 bases short, with 11 bases between. The CDR3 is 14 residues long. The V gene's germline CDR1 is KGHSH and CDR2 LQKENI.

The table lists this clone with many counts. The V and J genes are TRBV4-1 and TRBJ1-1; D call uncertain. V dropped 0 bases and J dropped 3 bases, with 8 bases sitting between them. Germline V CDR1 and CDR2: MGHRA, YSYEKL. This CDR3 region has 14 residues. The chain's CDR3 is CASSQDSRDTEAFF. DNA for the CDR3: TGCGCCAGCAGCCAAGACTCGAGGGACACTGAAGCTTTCTTT.

The chain joins TRBV6-5 to TRBJ1-5, with a possible D match to TRBD1 (6 bases). This CDR3 spans 16 amino acids. CDR1 is MNHEY and CDR2 is SVGAGI in the germline V gene. Trimming pared 0 bases from V and 6 bases from J, leaving 15 bases between. This CDR3 is CASSYSFAGASQPQHF. The CDR3, as DNA: TGTGCCAGCAGTTACTCGTTCGCAGGGGCGAGTCAGCCCCAGCATTTT.

This clone turned up a few times. CDR3 in amino acids: CAWSQQGPGNTIYF. The CDR3, as DNA: TGTGCCTGGAGTCAACAGGGCCCAGGAAACACCATATATTTT. The V call is TRBV30, the J call TRBJ1-3; TRBD1 might be the D (6 bases). Trimming stripped 2 bases from V and 4 bases from J, with 12 bases between. CDR3 length: 14 residues. The V gene's germline CDR1 is GTSNPN and CDR2 SVGIG (reference sequence).

On this clone: At the DNA level, this CDR3 is encoded by other sequences in the same sample as well. DNA for the CDR3: TGCGCCAGCAGCCCCGGGACAGGCACCTACGAGCAGTACTTC. Encoded protein: CASSPGTGTYEQYF. The chain combines TRBV5-1 with TRBJ2-7; 8 nucleotides match TRBD1. The V and J ends lost 4 bases and 2 bases, in that order; junction bases with no gene match: 5. Germline-derived CDR1 and CDR2 are SGHRS and YFSETQ. This CDR3 is built from 14 residues.

This chain connects TRBV11-2 to TRBJ2-1; the match to TRBD2 covers 8 bases. The CDR3 spans 16 residues. V dropped 1 base and J dropped 4; count of bases not matched to a gene: 6. Germline V CDR1 and CDR2: SGHAT, FQNNGV. CDR3: CASSLALAGEYNEQFF. DNA of the CDR3: TGTGCCAGCAGCTTAGCTCTAGCGGGCGAATACAATGAGCAGTTCTTC.